A single sample is the source of the 27 T cell receptor beta chains below, sequenced in a study of memory CD4+ T cells and cytomegalovirus serostatus. The protocol was immunoSEQ multiplex PCR, while the TCRdb copy is restricted to in-frame clones and leaves out a portion. This sample has 64,000 or so clones, with approximately 80% found just once. The sort gate was single viable CD3+CD4+CD8-CD45RO+ cells for memory CD4+ T cells. Sequencing was carried out using memory CD4+ T cells from blood. These receptors were collected from an adult in good health and CMV-seronegative.

This chain links TRBV18 with TRBJ2-1, with 10 bases aligning to TRBD2. CDR3 length: 17 residues. Trimming at V came to 1 base and at J to 6 bases, leaving 9 bases not matched to a gene. Germline CDR1 and CDR2: KGHSH and LQKENI. For the CDR3, the DNA is TGTGCCAGCTCACCACTATCATCTAGCGGGAGCTTCAATGAGCAGTTCTTC. Protein product: CASSPLSSSGSFNEQFF.

This chain links TRBV12-5 with TRBJ2-7; the D gene is possibly TRBD2 (5 bases). CDR3 size: 13 residues. Per germline, CDR1 LGHNT and CDR2 FRNRAP. V dropped 4 bases and J dropped 4 bases, with 11 bases sitting between them. The CDR3 is CASGSGVLYEQYF. The CDR3 DNA sequence: TGTGCTAGTGGTTCCGGGGTCCTATACGAGCAGTACTTC.

The chain carries TRBV29-1 and TRBJ1-2, with 8 bases lining up with TRBD1. The V and J ends lost 6 bases and 6 bases, in that order; junction bases with no gene match: 6. The CDR3 has 12 residues. Germline V gene lookup returns CDR1 SQVTM and CDR2 ANQGSEA. The CDR3 DNA is TGCAGCGTGCAGGGGGCGGGGGATGGCTACACCTTC. Its protein is CSVQGAGDGYTF.

The V call is TRBV4-3, the J call TRBJ2-7; TRBD2 matches at 9 bases. Germline V gene data show CDR1 as LGHNA and CDR2 as YSLEER. With V trimmed by 3 bases and J by 7 bases, 10 bases remained unmatched. The CDR3 has 15 amino acids. The CDR3 bases are TGCGCCAGCAGCCAGGTAGCGGGAGCGGGGGTGGAGCAGTACTTC. Amino acid sequence: CASSQVAGAGVEQYF.

The rearrangement links TRBV29-1 to TRBJ2-1, with 9 positions matching TRBD2. This CDR3 region has 15 residues. Looked up from germline, CDR1 is SQVTM and CDR2 is ANQGSEA. J gave up 8 bases and V 5 bases, and 13 bases lay outside the gene matches. CDR3 in amino acids: CSVSAGRGGIDEQFF. The CDR3 DNA sequence: TGCAGCGTTTCCGCTGGGCGGGGGGGCATCGATGAGCAGTTCTTC.

This clone was detected a few times. The chain uses TRBV4-1 and TRBJ1-1, with TRBD1 as a possible D gene (6 bases). The germline V gene has CDR1 MGHRA and CDR2 YSYEKL. V shed 1 base and J shed 0 bases, with 12 bases lying between them. The CDR3 runs to 16 residues. The CDR3 protein is CASSQGLGTMNTEAFF. The CDR3 bases are TGCGCCAGCAGCCAAGGTTTAGGGACAATGAACACTGAAGCTTTCTTT.

The J gene is TRBJ1-6, the V gene TRBV14; maybe TRBD1 (5 bases). The CDR3 runs to 14 residues. V was clipped by 1 base and J by 7 bases, with 8 bases between them. CDR1 SGHDN and CDR2 FVKESK come from the germline V gene. CDR3 sequence (DNA): TGTGCCAGCAGCCAAGGGACAATCAATTCACCCCTCCACTTT. Protein product: CASSQGTINSPLHF. The full variable domain, in which reference TRBV14 and TRBJ1-6 provide the parts outside the CDR3, is EAGVTQFPSHSVIEKGQTVTLRCDPISGHDNLYWYRRVMGKEIKFLLHFVKESKQDESGMPNNRFLAERTGGTYSTLKVQPAELEDSGVYFCASSQGTINSPLHFGNGTRLTVT.

The chain recombines TRBV5-1 with TRBJ2-3, with D uncertain. The length of the CDR3 is 14 residues. V was trimmed by 3 bases and J by 0 bases, leaving 8 bases between them. CDR1 is SGHRS and CDR2 is YFSETQ in the germline V gene. The CDR3 reads CASSSQSSTDTQYF. The DNA for the CDR3 is TGCGCCAGCAGCTCCCAAAGTAGCACAGATACGCAGTATTTT.

The chain is built from TRBV11-3 and TRBJ2-7; a weak D match, TRBD2 (5 bases). Germline CDR1 reads SGHNT; CDR2 reads YENEEA. CDR3 length equals 13 residues. The V end was cut by 1 base, the J end by 6 bases, with 10 bases between. The CDR3 is CASSLVLGSEQYF. The CDR3 nucleotides are TGTGCCAGCAGCTTAGTGCTGGGGAGCGAGCAGTACTTC.

The J gene is TRBJ2-1, the V gene TRBV29-1, with TRBD2 matching over 8 bases. In germline, CDR1 is SQVTM, CDR2 ANQGSEA. V gave up 7 bases and J gave up 7 bases; unmatched junction bases: 18. The CDR3 covers 16 residues. As DNA, the CDR3 is TGCAGCGCCCCGGCGGGGGAAGCGGGAGTAGGGAATGAGCAGTTCTTC. This codes for CSAPAGEAGVGNEQFF.

The chain is built from TRBV5-1 and TRBJ2-5, with 8 positions matching TRBD2. Germline assignment: CDR1 SGHRS and CDR2 YFSETQ. The trim removed 4 bases at V and 2 bases at J, leaving 7 bases unmatched. This CDR3 has 15 residues. CDR3 protein: CASSQTGTSQETQYF. In nucleotides, the CDR3 is TGCGCCAGCAGCCAAACCGGGACTAGTCAAGAGACCCAGTACTTC.

This clone was observed at least ten times. The chain has TRBV21-1 and TRBJ1-1; TRBD1 reflects the table's D call only, with no check against the DNA. TRBV21-1 is given as a pseudogene. This CDR3 is 14 amino acids long. DNA for the CDR3: TGTGCCAGCAGCAGACGACAGGGCGTCACTGAAGCTTTCTTT. This sequence encodes CASSRRQGVTEAFF.

Of note for this clone: The same CDR3 is also encoded by other DNA sequences in this sample. This chain connects TRBV30 to TRBJ2-5; 7 nucleotides line up with TRBD1. Germline CDR1 reads GTSNPN; CDR2 reads SVGIG (reference sequence). CDR3 length equals 15 residues. V was clipped by 0 bases and J by 4 bases; unmatched bases: 8. CDR3 region: CAWSVRRGGRETQYF. The DNA of the CDR3 is TGTGCCTGGAGTGTACGGCGAGGGGGCCGAGAGACCCAGTACTTC.

The chain carries TRBV25-1 and TRBJ1-2; maybe TRBD1 (6 bases). There are 13 residues in the CDR3. With 6 bases removed from V and 3 bases from J, the gap between germline ends came to 11 bases. Germline V CDR1 and CDR2: MGHDK, SYGVNS. The CDR3 reads CASSVGTHYGYTF. The CDR3 nucleotides are TGTGCCAGCAGCGTCGGGACACACTATGGCTACACCTTC.

The chain uses TRBV11-2 and TRBJ1-3, with D unresolved. The CDR3 length is 14 residues. V dropped 1 base and J dropped 4 bases, with 8 bases sitting between them. CDR1 is SGHAT, CDR2 FQNNGV, per germline. The CDR3 sequence is CASSLGTEGNTIYF. The CDR3 region has the DNA TGTGCCAGCAGCTTAGGGACTGAAGGAAACACCATATATTTT.

The CDR3 DNA reads TGTGCCATCAGGCTGGGACAGGGTAACGAGCAGTACTTC. As protein: CAIRLGQGNEQYF. The chain is built from TRBV10-3 and TRBJ2-7; 9 positions match TRBD1. Per germline, CDR1 ENHRY and CDR2 SYGVKD. The CDR3 consists of 13 residues. J gave up 5 bases and V 6 bases, and 5 bases lay outside the gene matches.

V and J are TRBV7-6 and TRBJ1-2; possible D gene TRBD1, 6 bases. This CDR3 region has 13 residues. CDR1 SGHVS and CDR2 FNYEAQ come from the germline V gene. V lost 0 bases and J lost 6, with 8 bases in between. CDR3 loop: CASSLAEGDGYTF. The DNA of the CDR3 is TGTGCCAGCAGCTTAGCAGAGGGGGATGGCTACACCTTC.

The genes are TRBV6-6 and TRBJ2-1; 7 bases are shared with TRBD1. V lost 0 bases and J lost 4; bases outside the gene matches: 0. CDR1 is MNHNY and CDR2 is SVGAGI in the germline V gene (reference sequence). The CDR3 totals 14 residues. The CDR3 DNA sequence: TGTGCCAGCAGTTACTCGACAGGGTACAATGAGCAGTTCTTC. Residues: CASSYSTGYNEQFF.

V usage is TRBV2 and J usage is TRBJ2-2; TRBD2 matches at 7 bases. Germline values: CDR1 SNHLY, CDR2 FYNNEI. The V and J ends lost 8 bases and 6 bases, in that order; junction bases with no gene match: 12. There are 15 residues in the CDR3. The CDR3 loop is CASGERPRGAGELFF. The CDR3 DNA sequence: TGTGCCAGCGGCGAACGGCCTCGGGGGGCCGGGGAGCTGTTTTTT.

The chain links TRBV2 to TRBJ1-2; TRBD1 agrees at 8 bases. The CDR3 extends over 14 amino acids. The germline V gene encodes CDR1 SNHLY and CDR2 FYNNEI. Trimming cost V 2 bases and J 5 bases; bases outside gene matches: 4. The CDR3 spells CASSEQGARYGYTF. CDR3 in DNA: TGTGCCAGCAGTGAACAGGGGGCTAGGTATGGCTACACCTTC.

The chain links TRBV7-8 to TRBJ1-4; D gene ambiguous. V lost 7 bases and J lost 2, with 11 bases in between. Per germline, CDR1 SGHVS and CDR2 FQNEAQ. The CDR3 has 14 residues. The CDR3 region has the DNA TGTGCCAGCACCCGGGCCGGTACTAATGAAAAACTGTTTTTT. Its translation is CASTRAGTNEKLFF.

The V gene is TRBV28, the J gene TRBJ1-1; a possible D gene is TRBD1 (5 bases). The germline CDR1 and CDR2 sequences are MDHEN and SYDVKM. This CDR3 contains 14 residues. V gave up 6 bases and J gave up 3 bases, with 14 bases separating them. The CDR3 nucleotides read TGTGCCAGCAGCGGATGGGACGTCGACACTGAAGCTTTCTTT. Residues: CASSGWDVDTEAFF. The entire variable domain, with the rest obtained from reference TRBV28 and TRBJ1-1, is as follows: DVKVTQSSRYLVKRTGEKVFLECVQDMDHENMFWYRQDPGLGLRLIYFSYDVKMKEKGDIPEGYSVSREKKERFSLILESASTNQTSMYLCASSGWDVDTEAFFGQGTRLTVV.

The chain uses TRBV9 and TRBJ1-1, with TRBD1 matching 10 bases. The ends lost 2 bases at V and 11 bases at J; junction bases unmatched: 3. Germline V lookup: CDR1 SGDLS, CDR2 YYNGEE. CDR3 length: 12 amino acids. The CDR3 DNA sequence: TGTGCCAGCAGCGTCGGGACAGGGGAGGCTTTCTTT. This codes for CASSVGTGEAFF. The full variable domain, its missing parts supplied by reference TRBV9 and TRBJ1-1, is DSGVTQTPKHLITATGQRVTLRCSPRSGDLSVYWYQQSLDQGLQFLIQYYNGEERAKGNILERFSAQQFPDLHSELNLSSLELGDSALYFCASSVGTGEAFFGQGTRLTVV.

This chain links TRBV28 with TRBJ2-7, with D perhaps assigned TRBD1 or TRBD2 (5 bases each). The CDR3 has 14 amino acids. CDR1 and CDR2 from the germline V gene are MDHEN and SYDVKM. The V gene lost 5 bases and the J gene lost 6 bases, with 17 bases spanning the gap. The chain's CDR3 is CASSPRGVPGEQYF. Written as DNA, the CDR3 is TGTGCCAGCAGTCCCAGAGGGGTCCCGGGCGAGCAGTACTTC.

J is TRBJ2-7 and V is TRBV19, with D possibly matching TRBD1 (5 bases). The germline V gene encodes CDR1 LNHDA and CDR2 SQIVND (reference sequence). V gave up 3 bases and J gave up 6 bases, with 12 bases separating them. The CDR3 covers 13 residues. This CDR3 reads CASSMIGVGEQYF. In DNA, the CDR3 is TGTGCCAGTAGTATGATAGGGGTCGGCGAGCAGTACTTC.

The chain recombines TRBV11-2 with TRBJ2-7; D is uncertain. Germline-derived CDR1 and CDR2 are SGHAT and FQNNGV. The CDR3 sequence is 12 residues long. V gave up 6 bases and J gave up 2 bases, with 8 bases separating them. This CDR3 is CASRDVTYEQYF. The DNA of the CDR3 is TGTGCCAGCAGAGACGTCACCTACGAGCAGTACTTC.

The chain combines TRBV11-2 with TRBJ1-2; TRBD1 matches 12 bases. Germline V gene sequence: CDR1 SGHAT, CDR2 FQNNGV. V lost 6 bases, J lost 8 bases, and 10 bases stayed unmatched. The CDR3 has 15 residues. The CDR3 sequence is CASRIPGQGASGYTF. In DNA, the CDR3 is TGTGCCAGCAGAATTCCGGGACAGGGGGCGAGCGGCTACACCTTC.